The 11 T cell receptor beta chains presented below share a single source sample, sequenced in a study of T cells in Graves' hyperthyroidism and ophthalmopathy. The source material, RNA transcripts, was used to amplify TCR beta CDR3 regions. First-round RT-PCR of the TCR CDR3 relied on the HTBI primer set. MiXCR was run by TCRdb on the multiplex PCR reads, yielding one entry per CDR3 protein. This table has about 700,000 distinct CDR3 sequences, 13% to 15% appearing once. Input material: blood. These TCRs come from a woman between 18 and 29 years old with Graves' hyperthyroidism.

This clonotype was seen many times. As DNA, the CDR3 is TGTGCCGCCTCGGCCTATCGAGACAATGAGCAGTTCTTC. Its protein is CAASAYRDNEQFF. The chain employs TRBV6-1 and TRBJ2-1, with D unresolved. V shed 11 bases and J shed 5 bases, with 16 bases lying between them. This CDR3 is built from 13 residues. Germline V gives CDR1 MNHNS, CDR2 SASEGT.

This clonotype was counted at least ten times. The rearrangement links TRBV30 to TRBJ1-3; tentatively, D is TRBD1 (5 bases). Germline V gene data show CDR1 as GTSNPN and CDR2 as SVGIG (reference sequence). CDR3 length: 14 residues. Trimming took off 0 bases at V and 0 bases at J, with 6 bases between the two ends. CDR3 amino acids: CAWSVGTSGNTIYF. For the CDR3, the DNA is TGTGCCTGGAGTGTGGGGACCTCTGGAAACACCATATATTTT.

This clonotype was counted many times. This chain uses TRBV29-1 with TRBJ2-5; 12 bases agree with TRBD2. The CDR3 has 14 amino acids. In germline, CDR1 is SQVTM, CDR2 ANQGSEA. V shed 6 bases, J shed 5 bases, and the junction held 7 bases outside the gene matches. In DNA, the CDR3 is TGCAGCGTGGCACTAGCGGGAGGTTGGGAGACCCAGTACTTC. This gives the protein CSVALAGGWETQYF.

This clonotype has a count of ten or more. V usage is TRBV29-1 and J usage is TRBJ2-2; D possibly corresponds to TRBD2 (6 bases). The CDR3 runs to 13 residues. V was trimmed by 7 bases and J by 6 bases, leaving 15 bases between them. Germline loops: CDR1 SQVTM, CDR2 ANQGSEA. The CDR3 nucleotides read TGCAGCGGGAGGGACGCCAGTCCCGGGGAGCTGTTTTTT. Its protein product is CSGRDASPGELFF.

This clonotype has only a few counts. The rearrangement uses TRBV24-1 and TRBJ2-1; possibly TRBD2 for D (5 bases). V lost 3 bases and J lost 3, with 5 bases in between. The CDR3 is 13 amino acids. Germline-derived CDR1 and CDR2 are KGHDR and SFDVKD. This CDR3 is CATSDRDYNEQFF. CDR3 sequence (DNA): TGTGCCACCAGTGATCGGGACTACAATGAGCAGTTCTTC.

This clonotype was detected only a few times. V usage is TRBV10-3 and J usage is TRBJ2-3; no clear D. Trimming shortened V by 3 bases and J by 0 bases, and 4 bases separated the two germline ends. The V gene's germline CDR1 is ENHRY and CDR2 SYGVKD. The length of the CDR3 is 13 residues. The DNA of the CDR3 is TGTGCCATCAGTGATGGTAGCACAGATACGCAGTATTTT. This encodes CAISDGSTDTQYF.

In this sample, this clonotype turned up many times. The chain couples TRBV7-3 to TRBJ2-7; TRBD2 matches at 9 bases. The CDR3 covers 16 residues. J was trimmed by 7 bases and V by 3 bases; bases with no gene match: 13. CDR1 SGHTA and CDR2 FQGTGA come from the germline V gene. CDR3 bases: TGTGCCAGCAGCTTCACCGGGACTAGCCGGTTGAGTGAGCAGTACTTC. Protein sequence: CASSFTGTSRLSEQYF. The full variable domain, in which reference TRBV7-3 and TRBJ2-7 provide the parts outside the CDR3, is GAGVSQTPSNKVTEKGKYVELRCDPISGHTALYWYRQSLGQGPEFLIYFQGTGAADDSGLPNDRFFAVRPEGSVSTLKIQRTERGDSAVYLCASSFTGTSRLSEQYFGPGTRLTVT.

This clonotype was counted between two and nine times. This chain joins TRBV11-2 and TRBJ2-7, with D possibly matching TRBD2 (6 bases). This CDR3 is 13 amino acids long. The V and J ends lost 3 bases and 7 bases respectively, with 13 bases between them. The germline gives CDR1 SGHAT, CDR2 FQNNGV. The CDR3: CASSFLGAGEQYF. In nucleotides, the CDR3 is TGTGCCAGCAGCTTTCTCGGGGCGGGGGAGCAGTACTTC.

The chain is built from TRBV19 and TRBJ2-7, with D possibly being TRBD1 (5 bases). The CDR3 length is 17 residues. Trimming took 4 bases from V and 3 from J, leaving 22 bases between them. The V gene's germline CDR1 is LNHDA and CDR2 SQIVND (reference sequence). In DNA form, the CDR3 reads TGTGCCAGTAGTACTTTACCCCGGTCAGGGAACGGCTACGAGCAGTACTTC. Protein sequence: CASSTLPRSGNGYEQYF.

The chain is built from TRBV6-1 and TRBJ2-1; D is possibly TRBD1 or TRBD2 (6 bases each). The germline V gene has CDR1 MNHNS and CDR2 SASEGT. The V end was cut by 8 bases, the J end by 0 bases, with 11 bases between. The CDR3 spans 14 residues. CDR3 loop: CASCEGGSYNEQFF. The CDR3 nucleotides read TGTGCCAGCTGCGAGGGGGGCTCCTACAATGAGCAGTTCTTC.

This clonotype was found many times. CDR3 coding DNA: TGTGCCTGGAGTGAGGTCTCCTACGAGCAGTACTTC. It encodes CAWSEVSYEQYF. V usage is TRBV30 and J usage is TRBJ2-7; D is unclear. V dropped 1 base and J dropped 0 bases, with 4 bases sitting between them. Germline V lookup: CDR1 GTSNPN, CDR2 SVGIG (reference sequence). The CDR3 has 12 residues.